This T cell receptor beta chain was captured in a study of cytomegalovirus exposure and HLA in healthy donors. The PCR had 60 Vbeta and 13 Jbeta primers. Assay used: immunoSEQ multiplex PCR; TCRdb lists only in-frame clones, some missing. The data show 65,000 to 70,000 clones, roughly 72% seen once. To note about this clone: Its target is unknown.

Whole-study results and caveats: Several of the most significant clusters appeared, in a later analysis, to be linked to common viral pathogens. Sequencing depth roughly uniform across donors was assumed in presence/absence analyses.

Source material: PBMCs. The TCR was taken from a man aged 45-60 years in good health and CMV-seronegative.

The DNA for the CDR3 is TGCGCCAGCAGCCAACAACCTCGGGCGGGAAACTATGGCTACACCTTC. This codes for CASSQQPRAGNYGYTF. The chain is built from TRBV4-1 and TRBJ1-2; D call uncertain. The CDR3 runs 16 residues. Trimming removed 2 bases at V and 2 bases at J, with 15 bases between. Germline V CDR1 and CDR2: MGHRA, YSYEKL.